These 6 T cell receptor beta chains were all obtained from the same sample, sequenced in a study of T cell responses to AZD1222 COVID-19 vaccine. Clones were sequenced by immunoSEQ multiplex PCR, and TCRdb holds only the in-frame ones, with some missing. The data contain 130,000 to 150,000 clones, around nine tenths of them singletons. Sample: peripheral blood, taken 28 days after the second AZD1222 dose. These receptors were obtained from an adult who received the AZD1222 COVID-19 vaccine.

The rearrangement uses TRBV20-1 and TRBJ2-7; 7 bases line up with TRBD2. The CDR3 sequence is 19 residues long. Trimming at V came to 3 bases and at J to 1 base, leaving 21 bases not matched to a gene. CDR1 is DFQATT and CDR2 is SNEGSKA in the germline V gene (reference sequence). The CDR3 nucleotides are TGCAGTGCTAGTGGAGTGGCCTCGCACGGGCTAGCGGCGTCCTACGAGCAGTACTTC. Translating gives CSASGVASHGLAASYEQYF.

The V gene is TRBV6-5, the J gene TRBJ1-2; 8 bases are a match to TRBD1. The germline V gene encodes CDR1 MNHEY and CDR2 SVGAGI. Trimming cost V 7 bases and J 1 base; bases outside gene matches: 8. CDR3 length: 15 residues. CDR3 in amino acids: CASNSGQGDNYGYTF. DNA for the CDR3: TGTGCCAGCAATTCCGGACAGGGCGATAACTATGGCTACACCTTC.

The chain has TRBV9 and TRBJ1-6; TRBD1 matches at 8 bases. V was pared by 0 bases and J by 4 bases, with 3 bases of the junction left unmatched. This CDR3 region has 16 residues. Germline V CDR1 and CDR2: SGDLS, YYNGEE. CDR3 residues: CASSVEGTGYNSPLHF. DNA for the CDR3: TGTGCCAGCAGCGTAGAGGGGACAGGTTATAATTCACCCCTCCACTTT.

The chain has TRBV11-2 and TRBJ2-6; no firm D call. CDR1 is SGHAT, CDR2 FQNNGV, per germline. V shed 1 base and J shed 0 bases, with 7 bases lying between them. This CDR3 has 16 residues. The CDR3 DNA sequence: TGTGCCAGCAGCTTAGTGGGCCTCTCTGGGGCCAACGTCCTGACTTTC. Translated, it gives CASSLVGLSGANVLTF.

The chain combines TRBV6-2 or TRBV6-3 with TRBJ1-2; D not resolved. The V and J ends lost 2 bases and 8 bases respectively, with 6 bases between them. CDR3 length: 11 amino acids. Germline V gene lookup returns CDR1 MNHEY and CDR2 SVGEGT. The CDR3 sequence: CASSYRVGYTF. The CDR3 coding sequence is TGTGCCAGCAGTTACAGGGTGGGCTACACCTTC.

This sequence joins TRBV10-2 and TRBJ2-3; D is uncertain. With 0 bases removed from V and 6 bases from J, the gap between germline ends came to 13 bases. The CDR3 sequence is 15 residues long. Germline V gene sequence: CDR1 WSHSY, CDR2 SAAADI. The CDR3 region has the DNA TGCGCCAGCAGTGAGTCGATCCGTAGTACCGATACGCAGTATTTT. Amino acid sequence: CASSESIRSTDTQYF.